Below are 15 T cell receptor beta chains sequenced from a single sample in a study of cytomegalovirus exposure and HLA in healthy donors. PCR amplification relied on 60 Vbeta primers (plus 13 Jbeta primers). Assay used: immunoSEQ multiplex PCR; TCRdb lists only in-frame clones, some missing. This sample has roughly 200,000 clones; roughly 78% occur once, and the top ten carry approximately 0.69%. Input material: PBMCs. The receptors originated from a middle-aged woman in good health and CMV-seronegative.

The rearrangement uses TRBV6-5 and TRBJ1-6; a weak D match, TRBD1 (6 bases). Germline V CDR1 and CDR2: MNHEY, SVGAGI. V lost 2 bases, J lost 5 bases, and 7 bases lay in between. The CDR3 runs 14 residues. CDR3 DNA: TGTGCCAGCAGTTACCACAGGGATAATTCACCCCTCCACTTT. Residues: CASSYHRDNSPLHF.

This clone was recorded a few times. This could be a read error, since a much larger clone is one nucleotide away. The DNA for the CDR3 is TGTGCCACCAGCAGAGGAGAGGGGGACACCATATATTTT. This sequence encodes CATSRGEGDTIYF. V usage is TRBV15 and J usage is TRBJ1-3, with D possibly matching TRBD1 (6 bases). The CDR3 sequence is 13 residues long. V lost 1 base and J lost 8, with 9 bases in between. Germline CDR1 reads LNHNV; CDR2 reads YYDKDF (reference sequence). The complete variable domain, with remaining parts taken from reference TRBV15 and TRBJ1-3, reads DAMVIQNPRYQVTQFGKPVTLSCSQTLNHNVMYWYQQKSSQAPKLLFHYYDKDFNNEADTPDNFQSRRPNTSFCFLDIRSPGLGDTAMYLCATSRGEGDTIYFGEGSWLTVV.

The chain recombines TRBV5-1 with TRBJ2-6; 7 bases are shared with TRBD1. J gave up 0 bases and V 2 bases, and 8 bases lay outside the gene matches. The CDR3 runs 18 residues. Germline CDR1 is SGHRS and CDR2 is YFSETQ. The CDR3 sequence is CASSLDLGQISGANVLTF. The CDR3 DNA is TGCGCCAGCAGCTTAGATTTGGGACAGATCTCTGGGGCCAACGTCCTGACTTTC.

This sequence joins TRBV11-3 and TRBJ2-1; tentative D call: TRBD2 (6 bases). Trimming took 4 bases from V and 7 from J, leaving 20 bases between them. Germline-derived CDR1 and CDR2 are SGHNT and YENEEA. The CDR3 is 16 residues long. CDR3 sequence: CASSSIWDSFANEQFF. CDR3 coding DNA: TGTGCCAGCAGCTCCATCTGGGACTCCTTTGCTAATGAGCAGTTCTTC.

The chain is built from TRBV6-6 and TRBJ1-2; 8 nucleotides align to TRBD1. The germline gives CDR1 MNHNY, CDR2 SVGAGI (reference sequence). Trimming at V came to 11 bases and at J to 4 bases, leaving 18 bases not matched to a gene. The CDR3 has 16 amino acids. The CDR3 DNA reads TGTGCCGCACGTGGGGGCAGGGGGCGCGTAAGCTATGGCTACACCTTC. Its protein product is CAARGGRGRVSYGYTF.

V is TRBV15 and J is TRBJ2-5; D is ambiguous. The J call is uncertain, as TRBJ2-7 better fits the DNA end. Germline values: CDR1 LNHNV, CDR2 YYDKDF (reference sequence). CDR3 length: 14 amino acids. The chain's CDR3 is CATSRLISSYEQYF. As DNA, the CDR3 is TGTGCCACCAGCAGACTAATATCTTCCTACGAGCAGTACTTC.

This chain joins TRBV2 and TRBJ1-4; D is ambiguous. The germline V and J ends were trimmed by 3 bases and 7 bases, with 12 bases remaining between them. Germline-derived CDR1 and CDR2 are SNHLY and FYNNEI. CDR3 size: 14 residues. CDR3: CASSDGGISEKLFF. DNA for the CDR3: TGTGCCAGCAGTGATGGAGGTATTAGTGAAAAACTGTTTTTT.

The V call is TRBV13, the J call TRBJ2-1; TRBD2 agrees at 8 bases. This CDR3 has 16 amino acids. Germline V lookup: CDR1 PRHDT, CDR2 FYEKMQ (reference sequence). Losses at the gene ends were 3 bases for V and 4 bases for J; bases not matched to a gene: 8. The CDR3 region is CASSFGIGGRYNEQFF. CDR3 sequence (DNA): TGTGCCAGCAGCTTTGGTATCGGCGGGAGGTACAATGAGCAGTTCTTC.

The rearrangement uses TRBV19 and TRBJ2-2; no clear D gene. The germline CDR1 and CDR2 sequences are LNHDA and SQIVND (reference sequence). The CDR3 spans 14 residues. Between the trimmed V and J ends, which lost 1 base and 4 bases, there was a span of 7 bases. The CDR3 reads CASSIGQATGELFF. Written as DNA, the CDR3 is TGTGCCAGTAGTATAGGGCAGGCCACCGGGGAGCTGTTTTTT.

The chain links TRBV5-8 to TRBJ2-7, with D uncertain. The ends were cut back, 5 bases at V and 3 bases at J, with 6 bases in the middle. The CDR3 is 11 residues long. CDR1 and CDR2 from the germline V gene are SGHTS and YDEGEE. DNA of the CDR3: TGTGCCAGCAGGGCAGACTACGAGCAGTACTTC. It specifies CASRADYEQYF.

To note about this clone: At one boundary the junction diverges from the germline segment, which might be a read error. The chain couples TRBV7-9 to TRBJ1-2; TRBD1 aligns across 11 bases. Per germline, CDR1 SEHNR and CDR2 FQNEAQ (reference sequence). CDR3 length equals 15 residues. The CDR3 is CSSRASGTGGYGYTF. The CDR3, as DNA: TGTTCCAGCAGAGCCTCCGGGACAGGGGGCTATGGCTACACCTTC.

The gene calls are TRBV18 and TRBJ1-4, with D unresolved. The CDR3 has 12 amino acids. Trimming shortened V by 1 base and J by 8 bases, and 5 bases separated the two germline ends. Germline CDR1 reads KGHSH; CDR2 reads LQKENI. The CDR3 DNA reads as TGTGCCAGCTCACCACGGAGGGAAAAACTGTTTTTT. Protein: CASSPRREKLFF.

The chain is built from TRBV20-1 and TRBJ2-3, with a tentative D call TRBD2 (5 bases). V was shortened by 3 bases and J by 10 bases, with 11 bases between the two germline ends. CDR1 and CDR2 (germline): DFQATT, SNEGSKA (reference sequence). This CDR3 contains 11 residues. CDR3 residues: CSASRGEPQYF. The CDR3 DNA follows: TGCAGTGCTAGTCGGGGAGAGCCGCAGTATTTT.

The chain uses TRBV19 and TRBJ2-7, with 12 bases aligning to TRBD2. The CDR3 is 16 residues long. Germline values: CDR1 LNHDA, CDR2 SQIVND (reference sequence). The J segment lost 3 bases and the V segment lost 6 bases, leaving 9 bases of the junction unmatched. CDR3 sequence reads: CASRVSLAGGGYEQYF. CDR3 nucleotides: TGTGCCAGTAGGGTTTCACTAGCGGGAGGCGGCTACGAGCAGTACTTC.

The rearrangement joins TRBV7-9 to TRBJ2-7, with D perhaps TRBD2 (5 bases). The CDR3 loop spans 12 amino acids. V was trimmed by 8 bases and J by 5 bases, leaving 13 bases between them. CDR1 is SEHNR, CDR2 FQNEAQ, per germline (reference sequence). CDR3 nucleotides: TGTGCCAGCGGGAGAGGGTTCCACGAGCAGTACTTC. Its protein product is CASGRGFHEQYF.